This T cell receptor (beta chain) stems from a study of graft-versus-host responses after intestinal transplantation. Turning to the study itself: All recipients were transplanted with multivisceral, liver-intestinal, or isolated intestinal grafts. After anti-thymocyte globulin induction, recipients took tacrolimus and steroids for 3 to 4 years. Overall study results and limits: GvH clones occurred in recipient marrow; some first appeared in ileum or blood.

Profiled with immunoSEQ multiplex PCR; TCRdb holds only in-frame clones, not every one. This sample has 6,000 to 8,000 clones, with 30% to 35% found just once. CFSE-labeled responder cells (approximately 200,000) were plated with approximately 200,000 irradiated, violet-dye-labeled stimulator cells. Sorted after the reaction were proliferating CFSE-low CD3+CD4+ and CD3+CD8+ responders. The sequenced sample was alloreactive CD8+ T cells from a mixed lymphocyte reaction culture, obtained before transplantation. Stated subset: CFSE-low proliferating T cells sorted from roughly six-day pre-transplant mixed lymphocyte reaction (GvH or HvG direction). This sequence was found in a human patient who was an organ donor for intestinal transplantation.

The CDR3 protein is CASSLEWLVSGELFF. In nucleotides, the CDR3 is TGTGCCAGCAGCTTAGAGTGGTTGGTTAGCGGGGAGCTGTTTTTT. The genes are TRBV7-6 and TRBJ2-2; D uncertain. Germline values: CDR1 SGHVS, CDR2 FNYEAQ. This CDR3 is 15 amino acids long. V shed 1 base and J shed 7 bases, with 13 bases lying between them.